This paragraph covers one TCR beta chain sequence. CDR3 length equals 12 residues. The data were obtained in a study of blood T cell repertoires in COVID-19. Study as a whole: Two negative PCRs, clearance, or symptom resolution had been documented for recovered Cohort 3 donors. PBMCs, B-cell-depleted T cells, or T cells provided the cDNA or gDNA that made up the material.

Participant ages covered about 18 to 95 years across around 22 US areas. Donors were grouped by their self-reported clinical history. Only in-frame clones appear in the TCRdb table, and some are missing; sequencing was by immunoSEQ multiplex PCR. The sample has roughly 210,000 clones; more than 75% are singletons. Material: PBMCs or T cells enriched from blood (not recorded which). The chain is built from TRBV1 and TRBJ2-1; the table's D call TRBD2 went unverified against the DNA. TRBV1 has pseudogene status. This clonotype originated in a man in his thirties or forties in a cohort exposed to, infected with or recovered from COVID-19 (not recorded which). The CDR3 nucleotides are TGCACCAGCAGTCAAACGGGACTACTGCAGTTCTTC. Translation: CTSSQTGLLQFF.